This T cell receptor (beta chain) derives from a study of control samples from healthy donors and cancer patients. This clone was detected only once. TCRdb's copy holds only in-frame clones and misses some; the assay was immunoSEQ multiplex PCR. In the table there are around 49,000 clones, roughly 90% of which are singletons. The sequenced sample was PBMCs. The source of this sequence is a man aged 40-49 years with colorectal cancer.

The CDR3 DNA sequence: TGTGCCAGCAGCCAAGTGAATGAAAAACTGTTTTTT. Its protein is CASSQVNEKLFF. The chain uses TRBV3-1 (or the pseudogene TRBV3-2) and TRBJ1-4; no definite D call. The CDR3 is made up of 12 amino acids. The ends were cut back, 1 base at V and 5 bases at J, with 2 bases in the middle. Looked up from germline, CDR1 is LGHDT and CDR2 is YNNKEL (reference sequence).